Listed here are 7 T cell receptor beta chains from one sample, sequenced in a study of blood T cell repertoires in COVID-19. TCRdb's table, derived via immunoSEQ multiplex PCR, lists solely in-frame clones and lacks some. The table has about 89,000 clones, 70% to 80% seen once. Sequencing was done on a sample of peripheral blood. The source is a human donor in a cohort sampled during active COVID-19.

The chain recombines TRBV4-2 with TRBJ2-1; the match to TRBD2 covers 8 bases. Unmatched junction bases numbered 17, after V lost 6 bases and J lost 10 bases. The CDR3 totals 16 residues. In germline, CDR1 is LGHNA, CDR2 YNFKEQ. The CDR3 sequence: CASSNKGLVAQGEQFF. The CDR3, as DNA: TGTGCCAGCAGTAACAAGGGACTAGTAGCCCAGGGGGAGCAGTTCTTC.

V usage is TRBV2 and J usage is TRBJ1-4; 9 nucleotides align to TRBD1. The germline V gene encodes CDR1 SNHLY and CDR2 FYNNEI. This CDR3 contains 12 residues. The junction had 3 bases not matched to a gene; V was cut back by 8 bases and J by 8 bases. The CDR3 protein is CASGGQGEKLFF. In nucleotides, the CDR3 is TGTGCCAGCGGGGGACAGGGAGAAAAACTGTTTTTT. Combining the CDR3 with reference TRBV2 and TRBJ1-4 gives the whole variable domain EPEVTQTPSHQVTQMGQEVILRCVPISNHLYFYWYRQILGQKVEFLVSFYNNEISEKSEIFDDQFSVERPDGSNFTLKIRSTKLEDSAMYFCASGGQGEKLFFGSGTQLSVL.

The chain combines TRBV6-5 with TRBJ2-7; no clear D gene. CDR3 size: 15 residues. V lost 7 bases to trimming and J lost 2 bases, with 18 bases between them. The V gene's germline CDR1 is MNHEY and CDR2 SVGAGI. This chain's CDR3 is CASILAVSDTYEQYF. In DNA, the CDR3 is TGTGCCAGCATATTGGCTGTCTCCGATACCTACGAGCAGTACTTC.

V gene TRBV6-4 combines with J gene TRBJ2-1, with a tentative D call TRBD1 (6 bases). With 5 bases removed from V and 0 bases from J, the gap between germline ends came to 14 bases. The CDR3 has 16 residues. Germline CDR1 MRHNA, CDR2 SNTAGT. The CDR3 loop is CASSSAGAYSYNEQFF. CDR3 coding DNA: TGTGCCAGCAGTTCGGCAGGGGCTTACTCCTACAATGAGCAGTTCTTC.

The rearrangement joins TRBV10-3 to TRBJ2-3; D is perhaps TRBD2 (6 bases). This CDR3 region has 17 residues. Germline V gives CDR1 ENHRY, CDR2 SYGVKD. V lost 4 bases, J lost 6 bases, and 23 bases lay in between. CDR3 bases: TGTGCCATCAGTGCCTCCGGGACCGGCGATGGGGGGGATACGCAGTATTTT. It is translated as CAISASGTGDGGDTQYF.

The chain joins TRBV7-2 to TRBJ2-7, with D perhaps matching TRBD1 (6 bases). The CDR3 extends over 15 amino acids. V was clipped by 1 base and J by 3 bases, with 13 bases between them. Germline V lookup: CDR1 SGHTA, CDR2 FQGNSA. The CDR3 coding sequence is TGTGCCAGCAGCTTAGATGGGAAAGGGGGCTACGAGCAGTACTTC. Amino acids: CASSLDGKGGYEQYF.

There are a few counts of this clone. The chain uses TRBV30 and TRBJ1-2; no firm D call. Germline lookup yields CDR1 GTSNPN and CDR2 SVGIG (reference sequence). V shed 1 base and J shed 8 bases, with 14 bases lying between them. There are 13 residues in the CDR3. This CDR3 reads CAWSDGDLRGYTF. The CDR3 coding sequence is TGTGCCTGGAGTGACGGGGATCTAAGGGGCTACACCTTC.